This entry lists 23 T cell receptor beta chains sequenced from one sample in a study of OX40 agonist ivuxolimab in advanced cancers. Profiled with immunoSEQ multiplex PCR; TCRdb holds only in-frame clones, not every one. The sample includes 50,000 or so clones, under 95% seen only once; the top ten take roughly 9.4%. Source: CD4+ or CD8+ T cells sorted from blood, taken in a trial of the OX40 agonist ivuxolimab. The receptors were sampled from an adult with an advanced solid tumor such as melanoma, head and neck, liver or kidney cancer.

The V and J genes are TRBV4-2 and TRBJ2-1; 8 positions match TRBD1. After removal of 1 base from V and 8 bases from J, the junction contained 19 bases not matched to a gene. The CDR3 sequence is 19 residues long. Germline V lookup: CDR1 LGHNA, CDR2 YNFKEQ. Here the CDR3 DNA reads TGTGCCAGCAGCCAAGGAGGCGTATACGGAGGACAGGGAAGCGATGAGCAGTTCTTC. Its protein product is CASSQGGVYGGQGSDEQFF.

This clone was observed once. CDR3 region: CASSLLASDEQFF. The CDR3 DNA follows: TGTGCCAGCAGTTTACTAGCTTCCGATGAGCAGTTCTTC. This rearrangement joins TRBV27 to TRBJ2-1, with a possible D match to TRBD2 (5 bases). The V gene lost 2 bases and the J gene lost 8 bases, with 10 bases spanning the gap. Germline V CDR1 and CDR2: MNHEY, SMNVEV (reference sequence). This CDR3 has 13 amino acids.

J is TRBJ1-1 and V is TRBV19; D is unclear. This CDR3 is 11 amino acids long. Trimming removed 10 bases from V and 4 bases from J, with 10 bases in between. The V gene's germline CDR1 is LNHDA and CDR2 SQIVND (reference sequence). Here the CDR3 DNA reads TGTGCCACCGGGCACCCCACTGAAGCTTTCTTT. Encoded protein: CATGHPTEAFF.

Comments on this clone: The same CDR3 arises from other DNA sequences in this sample as well. The chain links TRBV4-3 to TRBJ2-1; D not resolved. The CDR3 has 16 residues. Germline V CDR1 and CDR2: LGHNA, YSLEER. Trimming took off 0 bases at V and 0 bases at J, with 9 bases between the two ends. CDR3: CASSQDYWTSYNEQFF. CDR3 DNA sequence: TGCGCCAGCAGCCAAGACTATTGGACCTCCTACAATGAGCAGTTCTTC.

This chain joins TRBV19 and TRBJ1-5; no clear D gene. The CDR3 covers 14 residues. CDR1 is LNHDA and CDR2 is SQIVND in the germline V gene (reference sequence). Trimming took off 3 bases at V and 6 bases at J, with 12 bases between the two ends. CDR3 in DNA: TGTGCCAGTAGTATGGATTGGGGTAGTCAGCCCCAGCATTTT. It codes for CASSMDWGSQPQHF.

The rearrangement joins TRBV5-6 to TRBJ2-3; D is possibly TRBD1 (5 bases). V dropped 3 bases and J dropped 0 bases, with 11 bases sitting between them. Germline V lookup: CDR1 SGHDT, CDR2 YYEEEE. This CDR3 has 15 residues. For the CDR3, the DNA is TGTGCCAGCAGCTCGGTGACAGTTAGCACAGATACGCAGTATTTT. Protein sequence: CASSSVTVSTDTQYF. The full variable domain, its missing parts supplied by reference TRBV5-6 and TRBJ2-3, is DAGVTQSPTHLIKTRGQQVTLRCSPKSGHDTVSWYQQALGQGPQFIFQYYEEEERQRGNFPDRFSGHQFPNYSSELNVNALLLGDSALYLCASSSVTVSTDTQYFGPGTRLTVL.

This clone has just one count. This chain connects TRBV27 to TRBJ2-1, with TRBD1 as a possible D gene (6 bases). The CDR3 runs 16 residues. V lost 5 bases and J lost 3, with 17 bases in between. Germline V gives CDR1 MNHEY, CDR2 SMNVEV (reference sequence). As DNA, the CDR3 is TGTGCCAGCAGTGCAACCGGGACATGGGTCTACAATGAGCAGTTCTTC. This codes for CASSATGTWVYNEQFF.

The gene calls are TRBV6-5 and TRBJ1-2; 7 bases line up with TRBD1. V shed 7 bases, J shed 5 bases, and the junction held 10 bases outside the gene matches. The germline V gene has CDR1 MNHEY and CDR2 SVGAGI. The CDR3 sequence is 14 residues long. The CDR3 bases are TGTGCCAGCAAGGGGGCAGGGGATCAGTATGGCTACACCTTC. It yields the protein CASKGAGDQYGYTF.

As to this clone: A junction boundary mismatches the germline segment, possibly from a read error. Here the CDR3 DNA reads TGTGCCACCAGCGGAGAAGACCGGAGCTCCTACAATGAGCAGTTCTTC. Translated: CATSGEDRSSYNEQFF. V usage is TRBV15 and J usage is TRBJ2-1; no reliable D call. The germline gives CDR1 LNHNV, CDR2 YYDKDF (reference sequence). There are 16 residues in the CDR3.

The chain uses TRBV19 and TRBJ1-1, with D unclear. This CDR3 region has 12 residues. Germline CDR1 reads LNHDA; CDR2 reads SQIVND (reference sequence). The V end was cut by 9 bases, the J end by 8 bases, with 16 bases between. CDR3 loop: CASGRSLTEAFF. The CDR3 DNA sequence: TGTGCCAGCGGACGGTCTTTAACCGAAGCTTTCTTT.

V and J are TRBV9 and TRBJ2-6; unclear D gene. This CDR3 comprises 19 residues. The V gene lost 0 bases and the J gene lost 0 bases, with 16 bases spanning the gap. Germline V gene lookup returns CDR1 SGDLS and CDR2 YYNGEE. The CDR3 nucleotides are TGTGCCAGCAGCGTAGTCGGTTTGGGTCAACTCTCTGGGGCCAACGTCCTGACTTTC. This sequence encodes CASSVVGLGQLSGANVLTF.

The rearrangement uses TRBV5-6 and TRBJ1-5; D not resolved. Germline lookup yields CDR1 SGHDT and CDR2 YYEEEE. V lost 4 bases and J lost 7, with 6 bases in between. This CDR3 is built from 11 residues. Here the CDR3 reads CASSRVQPQHF. DNA for the CDR3: TGTGCCAGCAGCCGGGTACAGCCCCAGCATTTT.

The rearrangement links TRBV19 to TRBJ2-7; a possible D gene is TRBD1 (5 bases). Per germline, CDR1 LNHDA and CDR2 SQIVND (reference sequence). This CDR3 is 14 amino acids long. V lost 3 bases, J lost 2 bases, and 11 bases lay in between. CDR3 sequence reads: CASSMSARAYEQYF. In nucleotides, the CDR3 is TGTGCCAGTAGTATGTCCGCCAGGGCCTACGAGCAGTACTTC.

The genes are TRBV15 and TRBJ1-3, with unresolved D. The CDR3 totals 16 residues. V was pared by 0 bases and J by 0 bases, with 9 bases between. The germline gives CDR1 LNHNV, CDR2 YYDKDF (reference sequence). CDR3 region: CATSREFEISGNTIYF. The CDR3 DNA reads as TGTGCCACCAGCAGAGAGTTCGAAATCTCTGGAAACACCATATATTTT.

The J gene is TRBJ2-5, the V gene TRBV5-6; perhaps D is TRBD1 or TRBD2 (6 bases each). Trimming left V 0 bases short and J 5 bases short, with 11 bases between. Germline CDR1 and CDR2: SGHDT and YYEEEE. The length of the CDR3 is 14 residues. The CDR3 region is CASSLEGGRETQYF. The CDR3 nucleotides read TGTGCCAGCAGCTTGGAGGGGGGCAGGGAGACCCAGTACTTC.

The chain employs TRBV6-6 and TRBJ2-1, with 9 bases aligning to TRBD2. V was pared by 2 bases and J by 5 bases, with 4 bases of the junction left unmatched. The germline CDR1 and CDR2 sequences are MNHNY and SVGAGI (reference sequence). This CDR3 has 15 residues. Here the CDR3 reads CASSYVAGVNNEQFF. The CDR3 nucleotides read TGTGCCAGCAGTTACGTAGCGGGGGTGAACAATGAGCAGTTCTTC.

The chain has TRBV6-6 and TRBJ2-4; D unclear. The germline CDR1 and CDR2 sequences are MNHNY and SVGAGI (reference sequence). This CDR3 has 13 residues. Trimming removed 2 bases from V and 6 bases from J, with 8 bases in between. CDR3 nucleotides: TGTGCCAGCAGTTACAGAGAAGGAAACATTCAGTACTTC. Translated: CASSYREGNIQYF.

The genes are TRBV19 and TRBJ1-2, with TRBD1 identical over 7 bases. This CDR3 contains 14 residues. With V trimmed by 2 bases and J by 3 bases, 3 bases remained unmatched. In germline, CDR1 is LNHDA, CDR2 SQIVND (reference sequence). The CDR3 sequence is CASSIFGTDYGYTF. CDR3 bases: TGTGCCAGTAGTATATTCGGGACAGACTATGGCTACACCTTC. The full variable domain, its missing parts supplied by reference TRBV19 and TRBJ1-2, is DGGITQSPKYLFRKEGQNVTLSCEQNLNHDAMYWYRQDPGQGLRLIYYSQIVNDFQKGDIAEGYSVSREKKESFPLTVTSAQKNPTAFYLCASSIFGTDYGYTFGSGTRLTVV.

This chain links TRBV6-1 with TRBJ1-3, with D hard to call. The germline V gene encodes CDR1 MNHNS and CDR2 SASEGT. The CDR3 runs to 15 residues. V was pared by 0 bases and J by 0 bases, with 6 bases between. CDR3 residues: CASSEADGSGNTIYF. The CDR3 nucleotides read TGTGCCAGCAGTGAAGCAGACGGCTCTGGAAACACCATATATTTT.

V and J are TRBV27 and TRBJ2-3; D is perhaps TRBD1 or TRBD2 (6 bases each). The CDR3 covers 13 residues. Trimming pared 8 bases from V and 0 bases from J, leaving 9 bases between. CDR1 MNHEY and CDR2 SMNVEV come from the germline V gene (reference sequence). CDR3 bases: TGTGCCAGCTCCGGGGGCAGCACAGATACGCAGTATTTT. Translating gives CASSGGSTDTQYF.

This chain connects TRBV11-3 to TRBJ2-3, with D possibly TRBD2 on 6 matching bases. Germline V lookup: CDR1 SGHNT, CDR2 YENEEA. The CDR3 is made up of 15 amino acids. V was cut by 5 bases and J by 1 base, with 13 bases left in between. For the CDR3, the DNA is TGTGCCAGCAGCCCCAGGGAGGCAGGCACAGATACGCAGTATTTT. Its translation: CASSPREAGTDTQYF.

The V call is TRBV19, the J call TRBJ2-1, with a possible D match to TRBD1 (6 bases). V gave up 10 bases and J gave up 6 bases, with 10 bases separating them. This CDR3 has 11 residues. Germline assignment: CDR1 LNHDA and CDR2 SQIVND (reference sequence). CDR3 sequence: CAIQGSNEQFF. The DNA of the CDR3 is TGTGCCATACAGGGTTCCAATGAGCAGTTCTTC.

The J gene is TRBJ2-1, the V gene TRBV29-1; weak D call: TRBD2 (6 bases). The germline V gene has CDR1 SQVTM and CDR2 ANQGSEA. V lost 0 bases and J lost 5, with 14 bases in between. This CDR3 is 15 amino acids long. This CDR3 is CSVEDWRVADNEQFF. CDR3 DNA: TGCAGCGTTGAAGATTGGAGGGTTGCAGACAATGAGCAGTTCTTC.